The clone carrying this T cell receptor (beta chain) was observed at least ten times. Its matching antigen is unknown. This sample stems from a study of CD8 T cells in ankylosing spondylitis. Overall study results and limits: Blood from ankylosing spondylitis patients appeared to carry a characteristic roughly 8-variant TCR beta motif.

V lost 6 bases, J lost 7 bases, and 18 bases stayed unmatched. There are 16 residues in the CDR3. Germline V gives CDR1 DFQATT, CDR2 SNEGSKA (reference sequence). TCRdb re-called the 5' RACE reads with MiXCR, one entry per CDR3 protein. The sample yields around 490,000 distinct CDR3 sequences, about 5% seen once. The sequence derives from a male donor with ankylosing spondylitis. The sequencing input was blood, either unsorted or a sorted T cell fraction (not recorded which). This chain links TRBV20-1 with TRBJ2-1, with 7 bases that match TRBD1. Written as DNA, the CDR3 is TGCAGTGCCAAACTCGAATTTTACAGGGGAGAGAATGAGCAGTTCTTC. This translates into CSAKLEFYRGENEQFF.